A single sample is the source of the 10 T cell receptor beta chains below, sequenced in a study of blood T cells in healthy people across ages. Primers used in a second PCR of about 6 to 11 cycles were a sample-barcoded 5' primer and a J-beta primer mix. TCRdb reprocessed the 5' RACE reads with MiXCR, giving one entry per CDR3 protein. This table has around 990,000 distinct CDR3 sequences, more than 30% appearing once. Material for sequencing was blood. The receptor set was obtained from a man between 18 and 29 years old in good health.

Only a few counts were recorded for this clonotype. The chain joins TRBV20-1 to TRBJ1-2, with D unresolved. The germline V gene has CDR1 DFQATT and CDR2 SNEGSKA (reference sequence). The CDR3 is made up of 13 amino acids. The V and J ends lost 6 bases and 2 bases respectively, with 13 bases between them. The CDR3 nucleotides are TGCAGTGCCCAAGACCCAATGAACTATGGCTACACCTTC. It yields the protein CSAQDPMNYGYTF.

This chain links TRBV5-1 with TRBJ2-3; D is possibly TRBD2 (6 bases). Germline V gene data show CDR1 as SGHRS and CDR2 as YFSETQ. V was shortened by 4 bases and J by 0 bases, with 30 bases between the two germline ends. The CDR3 extends over 21 amino acids. As DNA, the CDR3 is TGCGCCAGCAGCGAACTTTTTCTCGAAAGGGAGGACCTAACTAGCACAGATACGCAGTATTTT. It encodes CASSELFLEREDLTSTDTQYF.

This clonotype occurred a few times. The J gene is TRBJ1-1, the V gene TRBV11-2; 8 bases align to TRBD1. Trimming cost V 0 bases and J 6 bases; bases outside gene matches: 3. Germline-derived CDR1 and CDR2 are SGHAT and FQNNGV. The CDR3 sequence is 14 residues long. CDR3 nucleotide sequence: TGTGCCAGCAGCTTAGAGCAGGGGGCAGCTGAAGCTTTCTTT. This sequence encodes CASSLEQGAAEAFF. The full variable domain, in which reference TRBV11-2 and TRBJ1-1 provide the parts outside the CDR3, is EAGVAQSPRYKIIEKRQSVAFWCNPISGHATLYWYQQILGQGPKLLIQFQNNGVVDDSQLPKDRFSAERLKGVDSTLKIQPAKLEDSAVYLCASSLEQGAAEAFFGQGTRLTVV.

There are a few counts of this clonotype. The rearrangement joins TRBV29-1 to TRBJ1-4; D unclear. The germline V and J ends were trimmed by 4 bases and 7 bases, with 16 bases remaining between them. The CDR3 covers 14 residues. Germline V lookup: CDR1 SQVTM, CDR2 ANQGSEA. The DNA for the CDR3 is TGCAGCGTTGCGACTTTGGGGTTGGGTGAAAAACTGTTTTTT. Its translation is CSVATLGLGEKLFF. The entire variable domain, with the rest obtained from reference TRBV29-1 and TRBJ1-4, is as follows: SAVISQKPSRDICQRGTSLTIQCQVDSQVTMMFWYRQQPGQSLTLIATANQGSEATYESGFVIDKFPISRPNLTFSTLTVSNMSPEDSSIYLCSVATLGLGEKLFFGSGTQLSVL.

This clonotype was detected a few times. The genes are TRBV6-1 and TRBJ1-2; D is ambiguous. Trimming removed 7 bases at V and 4 bases at J, with 22 bases between. The length of the CDR3 is 16 residues. Germline V gene lookup returns CDR1 MNHNS and CDR2 SASEGT. The CDR3 bases are TGTGCCAGCAAGGAGAACGATGGGGTCACCTCCTATGGCTACACCTTC. It encodes CASKENDGVTSYGYTF.

The chain uses TRBV2 and TRBJ2-5; 7 bases line up with TRBD2. The CDR3 totals 15 residues. Germline V gives CDR1 SNHLY, CDR2 FYNNEI. J was trimmed by 0 bases and V by 7 bases; bases with no gene match: 8. The CDR3 reads CASTGDYQYQETQYF. The CDR3 nucleotides are TGTGCCAGCACCGGGGACTATCAGTACCAAGAGACCCAGTACTTC.

The chain couples TRBV4-1 to TRBJ2-2, with 9 bases matching TRBD1. Trimming removed 2 bases from V and 5 bases from J; junction bases left unmatched: 6. Germline V lookup: CDR1 MGHRA, CDR2 YSYEKL. This CDR3 contains 16 residues. The CDR3 sequence is CASSQNTGGGTGELFF. CDR3 nucleotide sequence: TGCGCCAGCAGCCAAAATACAGGGGGCGGGACCGGGGAGCTGTTTTTT.

The V gene is TRBV14, the J gene TRBJ2-5, with D uncertain. V lost 1 base, J lost 5 bases, and 11 bases lay in between. This CDR3 contains 14 residues. Looked up from germline, CDR1 is SGHDN and CDR2 is FVKESK. The chain's CDR3 is CASSQVSFEETQYF. The CDR3 DNA reads as TGTGCCAGCAGCCAAGTCTCCTTCGAGGAGACCCAGTACTTC.

This clonotype has a single count. V and J are TRBV10-3 and TRBJ2-4, with a weak D call TRBD2 (7 bases). The CDR3 extends over 14 amino acids. V dropped 4 bases and J dropped 5 bases, with 12 bases sitting between them. Germline CDR1 and CDR2: ENHRY and SYGVKD. Here the CDR3 DNA reads TGTGCCATCAGTGGGCGGGGGCCTGAAAACATTCAGTACTTC. Amino acid sequence: CAISGRGPENIQYF.

This clonotype was counted between two and nine times. CDR3 nucleotides: TGTGCCAGCAGTTACGGCAGGGGGGCAACTAATGAAAAACTGTTTTTT. Translation: CASSYGRGATNEKLFF. The gene calls are TRBV6-5 and TRBJ1-4, with 7 bases fitting TRBD1. V was pared by 2 bases and J by 0 bases, with 3 bases of the junction left unmatched. The germline V gene encodes CDR1 MNHEY and CDR2 SVGAGI. The CDR3 length is 16 residues.